A single sample gave rise to the 32 T cell receptor beta chains below, sequenced in a study of blood T cell repertoires in COVID-19. Sequencing used immunoSEQ multiplex PCR; TCRdb keeps in-frame clones, though not all of them. The sample lists 150,000 or so clones, roughly four fifths occurring once. Material for sequencing was peripheral blood. Receptors were obtained from a human donor with acute or convalescent COVID-19. The donor label of this sample is uncertain.

This clone was seen just once. V and J are TRBV18 and TRBJ1-1; D gene unclear. Between the trimmed V and J ends, which lost 3 bases and 3 bases, there was a span of 11 bases. The CDR3 has 14 residues. Germline values: CDR1 KGHSH, CDR2 LQKENI. The CDR3 is CASSPPTRDTEAFF. The CDR3 DNA is TGTGCCAGCTCACCCCCGACGAGGGACACTGAAGCTTTCTTT.

The V and J genes are TRBV9 and TRBJ1-2; 8 bases are a match to TRBD1. The CDR3 runs to 16 residues. V shed 3 bases, J shed 4 bases, and the junction held 11 bases outside the gene matches. Per germline, CDR1 SGDLS and CDR2 YYNGEE. This CDR3 is CASSEMRQGMSYGYTF. The CDR3 coding sequence is TGTGCCAGCAGCGAGATGCGACAGGGGATGTCCTATGGCTACACCTTC.

This clone appeared a few times. The chain joins TRBV2 to TRBJ2-2; 7 bases line up with TRBD1. V lost 6 bases, J lost 3 bases, and 4 bases stayed unmatched. Germline CDR1 and CDR2: SNHLY and FYNNEI. The CDR3 runs to 14 residues. In nucleotides, the CDR3 is TGTGCCAGCAGACACAGGGGTGACACCGGGGAGCTGTTTTTT. As protein: CASRHRGDTGELFF.

The chain combines TRBV5-1 with TRBJ1-4; TRBD1 agrees at 8 bases. Germline lookup yields CDR1 SGHRS and CDR2 YFSETQ. Unmatched junction bases numbered 8, after V lost 4 bases and J lost 9 bases. This CDR3 comprises 14 residues. The CDR3 here is CASSQTGGFQKLFF. The CDR3, as DNA: TGCGCCAGCAGCCAAACAGGGGGTTTTCAAAAACTGTTTTTT.

The chain combines TRBV10-3 with TRBJ1-2; 10 nucleotides match TRBD1. The V gene's germline CDR1 is ENHRY and CDR2 SYGVKD. The junction had 3 bases not matched to a gene; V was cut back by 9 bases and J by 2 bases. CDR3 size: 13 residues. The CDR3 spells CAISGQGNYGYTF. CDR3 bases: TGTGCCATATCGGGACAGGGGAACTATGGCTACACCTTC.

The CDR3, as DNA: TGTGCCAGTAGTTCGACAGGTCCCGGGTTTGGCTACACCTTC. Its protein is CASSSTGPGFGYTF. The rearrangement links TRBV19 to TRBJ1-2; TRBD1 is a possible D gene (6 bases). Trimming took off 5 bases at V and 7 bases at J, with 17 bases between the two ends. The CDR3 extends over 14 amino acids. CDR1 is LNHDA and CDR2 is SQIVND in the germline V gene (reference sequence).

CDR3 in amino acids: CASSTRGNQPQHF. As DNA, the CDR3 is TGTGCCAGCTCAACCAGGGGTAATCAGCCCCAGCATTTT. V usage is TRBV18 and J usage is TRBJ1-5; possible D gene TRBD1, 6 bases. Per the germline V gene, CDR1 is KGHSH and CDR2 is LQKENI. V lost 5 bases, J lost 4 bases, and 9 bases lay in between. CDR3 length equals 13 residues.

This sequence joins TRBV3-1 (or the pseudogene TRBV3-2) and TRBJ2-4, with TRBD1 as a possible D gene (6 bases). Germline lookup yields CDR1 LGHDT and CDR2 YNNKEL (reference sequence). V was shortened by 1 base and J by 2 bases, with 18 bases between the two germline ends. CDR3 length: 18 residues. CDR3 sequence reads: CASSQGGSAGTSKNIQYF. DNA of the CDR3: TGTGCCAGCAGCCAAGGTGGGTCCGCCGGGACATCCAAAAACATTCAGTACTTC.

The gene calls are TRBV5-1 and TRBJ2-2; a possible D gene is TRBD2 (6 bases). V lost 2 bases to trimming and J lost 1 base, with 6 bases between them. CDR3 length: 14 residues. Per germline, CDR1 SGHRS and CDR2 YFSETQ. The CDR3 spells CASSLAGNTGELFF. In nucleotides, the CDR3 is TGCGCCAGCAGCTTAGCGGGGAACACCGGGGAGCTGTTTTTT.

The J gene is TRBJ2-3, the V gene TRBV6-6; 9 positions agree with TRBD2. This CDR3 is built from 15 residues. The germline V gene encodes CDR1 MNHNY and CDR2 SVGAGI (reference sequence). Losses at the gene ends were 6 bases for V and 2 bases for J; bases not matched to a gene: 6. CDR3 coding DNA: TGTGCCAGCAGAGCCAGCGGGGGGCTCACAGATACGCAGTATTTT. Its translation: CASRASGGLTDTQYF.

The chain couples TRBV13 to TRBJ2-3; D uncertain. Germline V lookup: CDR1 PRHDT, CDR2 FYEKMQ (reference sequence). Trimming pared 5 bases from V and 4 bases from J, leaving 7 bases between. The CDR3 runs to 12 residues. The CDR3 coding sequence is TGTGCCAGCAGCGCAGAGGCAGATACGCAGTATTTT. This sequence encodes CASSAEADTQYF.

The V call is TRBV2, the J call TRBJ2-7; 7 bases map to TRBD1. Germline V CDR1 and CDR2: SNHLY, FYNNEI. The CDR3 length is 14 residues. J gave up 1 base and V 6 bases, and 6 bases lay outside the gene matches. CDR3 nucleotide sequence: TGTGCCAGCAGCCCGGGACAGAGATCCTACGAGCAGTACTTC. As protein: CASSPGQRSYEQYF.

The chain has TRBV11-2 and TRBJ1-2; 7 nucleotides agree with TRBD1. Trimming took 2 bases from V and 1 from J; bases not matched to a gene: 4. There are 15 residues in the CDR3. Germline V lookup: CDR1 SGHAT, CDR2 FQNNGV. The CDR3 DNA reads TGTGCCAGCAGCTTATCCGGGACAGTTAACTATGGCTACACCTTC. It encodes CASSLSGTVNYGYTF.

V is TRBV10-3 and J is TRBJ2-7; the match to TRBD1 covers 12 bases. The J segment lost 3 bases and the V segment lost 0 bases, leaving 3 bases of the junction unmatched. From germline, CDR1 is ENHRY and CDR2 SYGVKD. The CDR3 is 16 amino acids. The CDR3 loop is CAISESGTGGGYEQYF. The CDR3 nucleotides read TGTGCCATCAGTGAGTCCGGGACAGGGGGCGGCTACGAGCAGTACTTC.

J is TRBJ2-7 and V is TRBV14; tentatively, D is TRBD1 (6 bases). Germline V gene data show CDR1 as SGHDN and CDR2 as FVKESK. V lost 2 bases and J lost 6, with 23 bases in between. The CDR3 sequence is 17 residues long. The CDR3 is CASSQRAAGTSGREQYF. CDR3 nucleotides: TGTGCCAGCAGCCAAAGGGCCGCCGGGACATCGGGCCGCGAGCAGTACTTC.

The chain uses TRBV5-1 and TRBJ2-5; D gene unclear. There are 15 residues in the CDR3. CDR1 and CDR2 from the germline V gene are SGHRS and YFSETQ. The V and J ends lost 0 bases and 4 bases respectively, with 13 bases between them. CDR3 nucleotide sequence: TGCGCCAGCAGCTTGGAGCTTGTCCAATCAGAGACCCAGTACTTC. Translated: CASSLELVQSETQYF.

This clone was seen only once. The chain joins TRBV25-1 to TRBJ2-1; no clear D gene. V lost 5 bases, J lost 12 bases, and 11 bases lay in between. CDR3 length equals 11 residues. Germline loops: CDR1 MGHDK, CDR2 SYGVNS. The CDR3 reads CASSLSELQFF. CDR3 coding DNA: TGTGCCAGCAGTTTGAGCGAGCTGCAGTTCTTC. Full variable domain (outside the CDR3, taken from reference TRBV25-1 and TRBJ2-1): EADIYQTPRYLVIGTGKKITLECSQTMGHDKMYWYQQDPGMELHLIHYSYGVNSTEKGDLSSESTVSRIRTEHFPLTLESARPSHTSQYLCASSLSELQFFGPGTRLTVL.

This rearrangement joins TRBV2 to TRBJ2-3, with no clear D. The CDR3 runs to 15 residues. Per the germline V gene, CDR1 is SNHLY and CDR2 is FYNNEI. V was clipped by 7 bases and J by 4 bases, with 18 bases between them. CDR3 DNA: TGTGCCAGCACCCACTCCGGGTTAGGTGCAGATACGCAGTATTTT. This translates into CASTHSGLGADTQYF.

The chain has TRBV19 and TRBJ2-5, with unresolved D. The germline CDR1 and CDR2 sequences are LNHDA and SQIVND (reference sequence). This CDR3 has 14 amino acids. V was shortened by 3 bases and J by 1 base, with 9 bases between the two germline ends. CDR3 sequence reads: CASSMGTLQETQYF. The CDR3 region has the DNA TGTGCCAGTAGTATGGGCACACTCCAAGAGACCCAGTACTTC. Together with reference TRBV19 and TRBJ2-5, the CDR3 gives the full variable domain: DGGITQSPKYLFRKEGQNVTLSCEQNLNHDAMYWYRQDPGQGLRLIYYSQIVNDFQKGDIAEGYSVSREKKESFPLTVTSAQKNPTAFYLCASSMGTLQETQYFGPGTRLLVL.

The chain recombines TRBV3-1 (or the pseudogene TRBV3-2) with TRBJ1-6; D is unresolved. CDR3 length: 16 amino acids. Trimming removed 1 base at V and 0 bases at J, with 7 bases between. Germline V lookup: CDR1 LGHDT, CDR2 YNNKEL (reference sequence). CDR3 sequence (DNA): TGTGCCAGCAGCCAAGCAGGCAGCTCCTATAATTCACCCCTCCACTTT. Its protein is CASSQAGSSYNSPLHF.

This clone was observed once. The genes are TRBV19 and TRBJ1-2, with D possibly matching TRBD1 (5 bases). The CDR3 is 14 residues long. V dropped 5 bases and J dropped 6 bases, with 16 bases sitting between them. Germline CDR1 is LNHDA and CDR2 is SQIVND (reference sequence). CDR3 protein: CASSPPQERDGYTF. The CDR3 DNA is TGTGCCAGTAGTCCCCCACAGGAACGGGATGGCTACACCTTC.

The rearrangement uses TRBV5-1 and TRBJ1-6; D is unresolved. The germline V gene has CDR1 SGHRS and CDR2 YFSETQ. There are 14 residues in the CDR3. The V end lost 1 base, the J end lost 8 bases, and 10 bases lay between the germline ends. CDR3 sequence (DNA): TGCGCCAGCAGCTTGCACGGTGAGGATTCACCCCTCCACTTT. Protein: CASSLHGEDSPLHF.

The chain carries TRBV5-4 and TRBJ2-2, with TRBD1 identical over 9 bases. The CDR3 has 16 amino acids. The germline V gene has CDR1 SGHNT and CDR2 YYREEE (reference sequence). The junction had 6 bases not matched to a gene; V was cut back by 0 bases and J by 6 bases. In DNA, the CDR3 is TGTGCCAGCAGCTTGGGAGGACAGGGGCGCTCCGGGGAGCTGTTTTTT. Translating it yields CASSLGGQGRSGELFF.

The V and J genes are TRBV29-1 and TRBJ1-1; D gene unclear. Germline V gives CDR1 SQVTM, CDR2 ANQGSEA. The CDR3 covers 13 residues. Trimming took 2 bases from V and 6 from J, leaving 13 bases between them. The CDR3 coding sequence is TGCAGCGTTGAAAATCCCGAGGGAGCTGAAGCTTTCTTT. Translating it yields CSVENPEGAEAFF.

This clone was detected many times. Other DNA sequences within the sample encode an identical CDR3. This rearrangement joins TRBV7-9 to TRBJ2-7; D might be TRBD2 (6 bases). The V end was cut by 1 base, the J end by 7 bases, with 14 bases between. There are 14 residues in the CDR3. CDR1 is SEHNR, CDR2 FQNEAQ, per germline (reference sequence). The CDR3 spells CASSLVGGPGEQYF. The CDR3 DNA sequence: TGTGCCAGCAGCTTAGTGGGGGGACCGGGAGAGCAGTACTTC. Drawing the rest from reference TRBV7-9 and TRBJ2-7, the complete variable domain is DTGVSQNPRHKITKRGQNVTFRCDPISEHNRLYWYRQTLGQGPEFLTYFQNEAQLEKSRLLSDRFSAERPKGSFSTLEIQRTEQGDSAMYLCASSLVGGPGEQYFGPGTRLTVT.

CDR3 nucleotides: TGCAGCGTTGAAGAATTGGCCGGGAGTGGCTACACCTTC. The encoded protein is CSVEELAGSGYTF. V gene TRBV29-1 combines with J gene TRBJ1-2; no reliable D call. CDR3 length equals 13 residues. Looked up from germline, CDR1 is SQVTM and CDR2 is ANQGSEA. V dropped 0 bases and J dropped 7 bases, with 12 bases sitting between them.

This clone has just a few counts. The J gene is TRBJ1-4, the V gene TRBV5-5; no firm D call. V was clipped by 1 base and J by 0 bases, with 10 bases between them. Germline V gene sequence: CDR1 SGHKS, CDR2 YYEKEE (reference sequence). The CDR3 extends over 16 amino acids. The CDR3 coding sequence is TGTGCCAGCAGCTTGACCCCGACACCAACTAATGAAAAACTGTTTTTT. Protein product: CASSLTPTPTNEKLFF.

The chain combines TRBV29-1 with TRBJ2-7; tentatively, D is TRBD1 (6 bases). V dropped 4 bases and J dropped 5 bases, with 21 bases sitting between them. Germline assignment: CDR1 SQVTM and CDR2 ANQGSEA. CDR3 size: 15 residues. Here the CDR3 DNA reads TGCAGCGTTGCGGGACATATGAACCTCGACGACGAGCAGTACTTC. This translates into CSVAGHMNLDDEQYF.

The gene calls are TRBV5-1 and TRBJ1-4; D perhaps matches TRBD1 (6 bases). V lost 4 bases and J lost 4, with 11 bases in between. The CDR3 sequence is 14 residues long. The germline CDR1 and CDR2 sequences are SGHRS and YFSETQ. In nucleotides, the CDR3 is TGCGCCAGCAGCCTCGGACAGCATAATGAAAAACTGTTTTTT. It translates to CASSLGQHNEKLFF.

V usage is TRBV6-1 and J usage is TRBJ2-7, with a weak D call TRBD2 (5 bases). V was pared by 3 bases and J by 3 bases, with 12 bases between. There are 14 residues in the CDR3. Germline CDR1 MNHNS, CDR2 SASEGT. For the CDR3, the DNA is TGTGCCAGCAGTGAGCAGCTACGGGGCTACGAGCAGTACTTC. Translating gives CASSEQLRGYEQYF.

The rearrangement links TRBV7-9 to TRBJ2-7; D gene uncertain. Germline values: CDR1 SEHNR, CDR2 FQNEAQ (reference sequence). This CDR3 has 12 amino acids. The germline V and J ends were trimmed by 2 bases and 4 bases, with 6 bases remaining between them. The CDR3 DNA reads as TGTGCCAGCAGCTTACCCAGGTACGAGCAGTACTTC. Its translation: CASSLPRYEQYF.

V gene TRBV6-5 combines with J gene TRBJ1-1; TRBD1 is a possible D gene (6 bases). The V and J ends lost 8 bases and 7 bases respectively, with 11 bases between them. CDR1 MNHEY and CDR2 SVGAGI come from the germline V gene. This CDR3 region has 11 residues. The CDR3 reads CASLRGGEAFF. The CDR3 nucleotides are TGTGCCAGCCTGAGAGGGGGTGAAGCTTTCTTT.